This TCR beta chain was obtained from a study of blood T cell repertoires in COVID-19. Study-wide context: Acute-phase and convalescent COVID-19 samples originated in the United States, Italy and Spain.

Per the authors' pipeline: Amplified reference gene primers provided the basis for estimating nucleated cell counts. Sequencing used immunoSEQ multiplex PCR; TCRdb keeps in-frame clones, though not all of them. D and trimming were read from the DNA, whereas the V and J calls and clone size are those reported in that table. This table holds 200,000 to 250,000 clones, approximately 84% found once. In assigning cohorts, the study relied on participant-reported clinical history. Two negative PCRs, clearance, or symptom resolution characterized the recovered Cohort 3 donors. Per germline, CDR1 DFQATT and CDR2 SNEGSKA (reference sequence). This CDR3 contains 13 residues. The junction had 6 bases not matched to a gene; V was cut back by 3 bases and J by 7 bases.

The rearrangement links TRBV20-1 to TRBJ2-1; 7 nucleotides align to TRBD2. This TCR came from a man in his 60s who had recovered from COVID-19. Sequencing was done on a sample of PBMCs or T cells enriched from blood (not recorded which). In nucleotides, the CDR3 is TGCAGTGCTAGTGGAGGCGGGGGTAATGAGCAGTTCTTC. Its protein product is CSASGGGGNEQFF.